The clone carrying this T cell receptor (beta chain) occurred many times. Its target is not known. TCRdb ran MiXCR on the reads and lists one entry per CDR3 protein. This table holds 130,000 or so distinct CDR3 sequences, about 6.5% found once. This entry comes from a study of T cell repertoires in cytomegalovirus infection. General study results and limits: Within the response measured ex vivo, HLA-C-restricted CMV-specific TCR beta clonotypes were dominant.

CDR3 length: 14 amino acids. V dropped 2 bases and J dropped 3; count of bases not matched to a gene: 1. From germline, CDR1 is SEHNR and CDR2 FQNEAQ (reference sequence). The sequencing input was PBMCs. This clonotype was sampled from a human donor in good health (CMV status not recorded). Some clones in this sample may be carry-over from other donors' samples. The chain combines TRBV7-9 with TRBJ2-1; TRBD1 matches 7 bases. Here the CDR3 reads CASSLRQGYNEQFF. The CDR3 nucleotides are TGTGCCAGCAGCTTAAGACAGGGCTACAATGAGCAGTTCTTC.